Below, one TCR beta chain is given with its context. Its antigen is not identified. This may come from a read error, since a much larger clone is one base off. This sample is part of a study of CD8+CD57+ T cells in acquired aplastic anemia. The wider study: Each DNA sample taken from sorted CD4+ and CD8+ cells came to about 3.4 ug on average. Researchers reported that healthy donors averaged around 10 million reads for CD4+ cells. General observations from the study: The study identified twenty-nine CD8+ CDR3 sequences shared by patients and controls.

CDR3 and TCR beta VDJ profiling relied on a genomic DNA template. TCRdb fed the reads into MiXCR, producing one record per CDR3 protein. The repertoire holds some 130,000 distinct CDR3 sequences, with about half as singletons. The sequence was obtained from a human donor in good health, serving as a control. The sequenced material came from sorted CD4+, CD8+, or CD8+CD57+ T cells (not recorded which) from PBMCs.

DNA of the CDR3: TGTGCCAGCAGTTTAAGGGGTAGTAGTGAAAAACTGTTTTTT. This gives the protein CASSLRGSSEKLFF. The V gene is TRBV12-3 or TRBV12-4, the J gene TRBJ1-4, with D tentatively TRBD1 (5 bases). This CDR3 has 14 amino acids. Deletions cut 2 bases from V and 7 bases from J, with 11 bases between.